This is a list of T cell receptor beta chains from one sample in a study of CXCR3-negative and CXCR3-positive naive CD8 T cells. After re-calling the 5' RACE reads, TCRdb lists one entry per CDR3 protein, DNA absent. The table lists fewer than 90,000 distinct CDR3 sequences. Sequencing was performed on naive CXCR3- CD8+ T cells from blood. The receptor source for this set is a human donor in good health. Some clones in this sample may be carry-over from other donors' samples. CDR3s include the opening cysteine and the closing phenylalanine or tryptophan.

V gene	J gene	CDR3 protein
TRBV9	TRBJ2-1	CASSVNPRLAGGPSDNEQFF
TRBV12-3/TRBV12-4	TRBJ1-2	CASSADPQGAGGSSYGYTF
TRBV29-1	TRBJ1-2	CSVESTGGGYTF
TRBV12-3/TRBV12-4	TRBJ2-7	CASSFIRRGGVYEQYF
TRBV29-1	TRBJ1-2	CSVEDLVTVVDYGYTF
TRBV20-1	TRBJ2-7	CSASPLASYEQYF
TRBV6-6	TRBJ1-1	CASSYGGTEAFF
TRBV4-3	TRBJ2-2	CASSQDRGGPGELFF
TRBV13	TRBJ2-1	CASSLNGFSYNEQFF
TRBV6-5	TRBJ2-2	CASSKTPGQGSTGELFF
TRBV4-2	TRBJ2-1	CASSLSNNEQFF
TRBV20-1	TRBJ2-1	CSASMREFNNEQFF
TRBV29-1	TRBJ1-5	CSSGQGFFGNQPQHF
TRBV28	TRBJ2-7	CASSFRPYEQYF
TRBV28	TRBJ2-5	CASILRGELTQYF
TRBV18	TRBJ2-1	CASSRLAAGPDEQFF
TRBV11-2	TRBJ1-3	CASSLTNLRGSPGNTIYF
TRBV29-1	TRBJ2-2	CSVVLGNTGELFF
TRBV29-1	TRBJ1-6	CSVGQGVNSPLHF
TRBV29-1	TRBJ2-2	CSVAAEWTGELFF
TRBV5-4	TRBJ2-5	CASSLEQSVETQYF
TRBV13	TRBJ2-7	CASSTQTSGPPYEQYF
TRBV9	TRBJ2-1	CASSATSNEQFF
TRBV14	TRBJ2-1	CASSQGLAQAVDNNEQSF
TRBV28	TRBJ2-1	CASSLRPVSYNEQFF
TRBV20-1	TRBJ2-7	CSAKFSGEQYF
TRBV6-5	TRBJ2-3	CASSYSPAGWGVSGTDTQYF
TRBV28	TRBJ1-4	CASSPDPGLSGKLFF
TRBV2	TRBJ2-1	CATRWGSENEQFF
TRBV27	TRBJ2-2	CASTSGTGGVGELFF
TRBV7-9	TRBJ1-1	CASSLVGGRPNTEAFF
TRBV28	TRBJ2-7	CASREDLSIQSYEQYF
TRBV10-3	TRBJ2-7	CAIRWGAGYEQYF
TRBV29-1	TRBJ2-7	CSAEQGDSYEQYF
TRBV7-6	TRBJ2-7	CASSATSEPNYEQYF
TRBV4-1	TRBJ2-7	CASSQVGFEQYF